This T cell receptor beta chain originates from a study of blood T cell repertoires in COVID-19. Study-wide background: The samples span acute and convalescent COVID-19 from the United States, Italy and Spain. The cDNA or gDNA used as material had been derived from T cells, B-cell-depleted T cells, or PBMCs.

CDR3 length: 14 amino acids. The V end lost 3 bases, the J end lost 5 bases, and 9 bases lay between the germline ends. Germline assignment: CDR1 KGHDR and CDR2 SFDVKD. The data were produced by immunoSEQ multiplex PCR, yet TCRdb's version contains in-frame clones alone and is incomplete. The sample records around 150,000 clones, 81% being singletons. This clonotype was obtained from a woman aged 55-70 years with active or convalescent COVID-19. This rearrangement joins TRBV24-1 to TRBJ1-4; D is uncertain. What was sequenced was peripheral blood. CDR3 bases: TGTGCCACCAGTGATCCTATGGAGAATGAAAAACTGTTTTTT. Protein sequence: CATSDPMENEKLFF.